This TCR beta chain was captured in a study of cytomegalovirus exposure and HLA in healthy donors. Study results and caveats: A later examination showed that TCR association rates differed by HLA locus, with DRB1 most and HLA-C fewest. TCR beta V- and J-gene trimming was later associated with a missense DCLRE1C variant. Reported findings show TCR beta sequences accurately forecast HLA-A and HLA-B alleles in most subjects.

The study ran its PCR with 60 Vbeta and 13 Jbeta primers. Clones were read by immunoSEQ multiplex PCR, and TCRdb kept only the in-frame ones, dropping some. The table shows about 250,000 clones, with 70% to 90% occurring only once. J lost 0 bases, V lost 1 base, and 4 bases had no gene match. CDR1 is SGHVS and CDR2 is FQNEAQ in the germline V gene. This CDR3 is 16 amino acids long. Note on this clone: Its antigen remains unknown.

The J gene is TRBJ2-7, the V gene TRBV7-8, with 9 nucleotides matching TRBD2. The source of this sequence is a girl aged 2 to 9 in good health and CMV-seronegative. Sequenced material: PBMCs. The CDR3 loop reads CASSLEGAGGSYEQYF. The CDR3 DNA is TGTGCCAGCAGCTTAGAGGGAGCGGGGGGCTCCTACGAGCAGTACTTC.